A selection of T cell receptor beta chains follows, all from one sample in a study of blood T cell repertoires in COVID-19. TCRdb's copy holds only in-frame clones and misses some; the assay was immunoSEQ multiplex PCR. The profile shows 200,000 to 250,000 clones, 86% of them singletons. Sample: PBMCs or T cells enriched from blood (not recorded which). Receptors were obtained from a man between 35 and 55 years old who had recovered from COVID-19. CDR3s include the opening cysteine and the closing phenylalanine or tryptophan. Size tells how often a clone was seen (once, few, many) or the class of an expanded clone, and some rows leave it out.

V,J,size,CDR3
TRBV28,TRBJ2-1,NA,CASIRSDEQFF
TRBV11-2,TRBJ1-2,NA,CASSSGGGYTF
TRBV7-3,TRBJ2-2,NA,CASSRSGGAGELFF
TRBV10-3,TRBJ1-3,NA,CATEWTGDGNTIYF
TRBV4-1,TRBJ2-7,NA,CASSQVSYEQYF
TRBV19,TRBJ2-1,NA,CASSIGSVYNEQFF
TRBV30,TRBJ1-1,NA,CAWRDRPNTEAFF
TRBV12-3/TRBV12-4,TRBJ1-2,NA,CASSLGRGGYTF
TRBV18,TRBJ1-1,NA,CASSQSGMDTEAFF
TRBV5-1,TRBJ1-2,few,CASSLVLRGHYGYTF
TRBV27,TRBJ1-6,few,CASGGTASSYNSPLHF